The present T cell receptor (beta chain) was sequenced within a study of shared clonotypes between healthy human individuals. HIV-negative, healthy adults without recent acute infections or vaccinations were the donors. Some 92 million PBMCs per unsorted sample were used for genomic DNA. Sequencing used immunoSEQ multiplex PCR; TCRdb keeps in-frame clones, though not all of them. The sample lists around 500,000 clones, 79% occurring once. The sequenced sample was PBMCs. This clonotype originated in a woman aged 40 to 50 in good health. Some clones in this sample may be carry-over from other donors' samples.

CDR3 region: CASSSFDEQYF. The CDR3 DNA sequence: TGTGCCAGCAGCTCCTTTGACGAGCAGTACTTC. The rearrangement uses TRBV7-9 and TRBJ2-7, with D uncertain. This CDR3 comprises 11 residues. The germline gives CDR1 SEHNR, CDR2 FQNEAQ (reference sequence). Trimming removed 4 bases at V and 5 bases at J, with 6 bases between.